This T cell receptor beta chain was sequenced for a study of CD8 T cells in Susac syndrome. Germline V gene sequence: CDR1 SGHRS, CDR2 YFSETQ. The CDR3 runs 14 residues. J lost 8 bases, V lost 4 bases, and 9 bases had no gene match. CD8+ and CD4+ T cells taken from blood had their TCR beta sequenced. FACS was used to enrich TEMRA cells, whereas the CD8+ and CD4+ T cells were obtained by negative isolation. The RNA, 0.5 to 1 ug, was put through reverse transcription using random hexamers. The amplification used immunoSEQ multiplex PCR on TCR beta CDR3; it spanned 54 Vbeta and 13 Jbeta. A single record per CDR3 protein comes from TCRdb applying MiXCR to the immunoSEQ multiplex PCR reads. Among approximately 300,000 distinct CDR3 sequences, about 91% were seen once, and the ten largest hold less than 0.2%.

Sequenced: CD8+ T cells from PBMCs. This TCR derives from a human donor with multiple sclerosis. The V gene is TRBV5-1, the J gene TRBJ2-1; 7 bases are a match to TRBD1. Here the CDR3 DNA reads TGCGCCAGCAGCAACAGGGGTGGTATCCATGAGCAGTTCTTC. It translates to CASSNRGGIHEQFF.